This T cell receptor (beta chain) was observed in a study of CD8 T cells in ankylosing spondylitis. Study results and caveats: There was a TCR beta motif, made of several highly homologous variants, that appeared characteristic of ankylosing spondylitis blood. There were earlier reports of some motif variants in reactive arthritis synovial fluid and blood. With a CD8+ phenotype, disease-linked clones were relatively rare in peripheral blood.

Ten or more counts support this clonotype. Its cognate antigen is unknown. CDR1 and CDR2 (germline): SEHNR, FQNEAQ (reference sequence). This CDR3 comprises 13 residues. V lost 8 bases to trimming and J lost 1 base, with 12 bases between them. Generation of TCR beta libraries employed quantitative 5'-RACE incorporating molecular barcodes. MiXCR, applied by TCRdb to the 5' RACE reads, yields one record per CDR3 protein. The repertoire consists of roughly 97,000 distinct CDR3 sequences, with about 8.3% occurring once and the leading ten covering approximately 9.7%. V usage is TRBV7-9 and J usage is TRBJ2-7; tentatively, D is TRBD1 (5 bases). The sample consisted of blood, either unsorted or a sorted T cell fraction (not recorded which). This receptor was obtained from a male donor with ankylosing spondylitis or in good health (not recorded which). CDR3 bases: TGTGCCAGCGGGGCAACTTCTTCCTACGAGCAGTACTTC. It is translated as CASGATSSYEQYF.